Each of the 30 T cell receptor beta chains below was sequenced from the same sample in a study of T cells in Graves' hyperthyroidism and ophthalmopathy. Amplification of TCR beta CDR3 regions was performed using RNA transcripts as template. Initially, a first-round RT-PCR of the TCR CDR3 employed the HTBI primer set. TCRdb re-derived calls from the multiplex PCR reads in MiXCR, one entry per CDR3 protein. The table lists approximately 690,000 distinct CDR3 sequences, around 15% of them singletons. The specimen was blood. All receptors come from a woman aged 50 to 60 with Graves' ophthalmopathy.

This clonotype was counted once. A much larger clone lies one base from this, so it may be a read error. This rearrangement joins TRBV20-1 to TRBJ2-7; no clear D. Germline lookup yields CDR1 DFQATT and CDR2 SNEGSKA (reference sequence). The length of the CDR3 is 12 residues. The ends were cut back, 1 base at V and 0 bases at J, with 4 bases in the middle. The CDR3 loop reads CSARVASYEQYF. For the CDR3, the DNA is TGCAGTGCTAGAGTGGCCTCCTACGAGCAGTACTTC.

This clonotype came up many times. V and J are TRBV18 and TRBJ2-3; no clear D. CDR1 and CDR2 (germline): KGHSH, LQKENI. Trimming removed 6 bases at V and 0 bases at J, with 10 bases between. The CDR3 is 14 residues long. CDR3 sequence (DNA): TGTGCCAGCTCTCCCCAGGCTAGCACAGATACGCAGTATTTT. This encodes CASSPQASTDTQYF.

This clonotype was seen only a few times. The chain has TRBV25-1 and TRBJ1-2; the D gene is possibly TRBD1 (5 bases). This CDR3 comprises 14 residues. Trimming left V 8 bases short and J 7 bases short, with 20 bases between. Germline lookup yields CDR1 MGHDK and CDR2 SYGVNS. For the CDR3, the DNA is TGTGCCAGCTCTAAAGAGGGGAGAATTGCTGGCTACACCTTC. Its protein is CASSKEGRIAGYTF.

This clonotype showed up just a few times. A read error may explain this, as a much larger clone is one base away. In nucleotides, the CDR3 is TGTGCCAGCAGCTCCGCCGGGACAGGGCCCCACGAGCAGTACTTC. Translation: CASSSAGTGPHEQYF. The chain joins TRBV7-9 to TRBJ2-7; 9 bases align to TRBD1. The germline V gene has CDR1 SEHNR and CDR2 FQNEAQ (reference sequence). The CDR3 runs to 15 residues. J lost 5 bases, V lost 4 bases, and 9 bases had no gene match.

This clonotype was counted at least ten times. The chain carries TRBV6-2 or TRBV6-3 and TRBJ2-2; TRBD2 aligns across 12 bases. CDR1 MNHEY and CDR2 SVGEGT come from the germline V gene. With V trimmed by 2 bases and J by 0 bases, 1 base remained unmatched. The CDR3 covers 17 residues. DNA of the CDR3: TGTGCCAGCAGTTACCTAGCGGGAGGGCCGAACACCGGGGAGCTGTTTTTT. Translation gives CASSYLAGGPNTGELFF.

V and J are TRBV7-3 and TRBJ1-1, with D uncertain. The V and J ends lost 1 base and 5 bases respectively, with 8 bases between them. The germline V gene encodes CDR1 SGHTA and CDR2 FQGTGA. The CDR3 totals 13 residues. This CDR3 reads CASSLRRETEAFF. The CDR3 DNA reads as TGTGCCAGCAGCTTAAGGAGGGAAACTGAAGCTTTCTTT.

This clonotype was counted a few times. This rearrangement joins TRBV5-5 to TRBJ2-7, with D unclear. The CDR3 spans 13 residues. Germline CDR1 is SGHKS and CDR2 is YYEKEE (reference sequence). Between the trimmed V and J ends, which lost 4 bases and 5 bases, there was a span of 13 bases. CDR3 DNA sequence: TGTGCCAGCAGCCTGAGAGAGAGTGACGAGCAGTACTTC. Translated, it gives CASSLRESDEQYF.

This clonotype turned up a few times. The J gene is TRBJ2-5, the V gene TRBV29-1; possible D gene TRBD2, 6 bases. Looked up from germline, CDR1 is SQVTM and CDR2 is ANQGSEA. The CDR3 covers 14 residues. V was trimmed by 1 base and J by 8 bases, leaving 17 bases between them. The CDR3 sequence: CSVEGAGQVDTQYF. The CDR3 coding sequence is TGCAGCGTTGAAGGGGCGGGGCAAGTCGATACCCAGTACTTC.

Many counts were recorded for this clonotype. The CDR3: CASSLTGHYGYTF. For the CDR3, the DNA is TGTGCCAGCAGTTTGACAGGGCACTATGGCTACACCTTC. This chain connects TRBV27 to TRBJ1-2, with TRBD1 matching 7 bases. The V gene end was trimmed by 3 bases and the J gene end by 3 bases; junction bases not matched to a gene: 1. Germline V gives CDR1 MNHEY, CDR2 SMNVEV (reference sequence). This CDR3 contains 13 residues.

A few counts support this clonotype. A much larger clone lies one base from this, so it may be a read error. The rearrangement joins TRBV7-3 to TRBJ2-3, with a possible D match to TRBD2 (6 bases). V gave up 2 bases and J gave up 4 bases, with 19 bases separating them. The CDR3 covers 17 residues. CDR1 SGHTA and CDR2 FQGTGA come from the germline V gene. The CDR3 DNA is TGTGCCAGCAGCTTAGGCCTTGATCAGCGGGCGGCAGATACGCAGTATTTT. It specifies CASSLGLDQRAADTQYF.

This clonotype was observed at least ten times. V usage is TRBV2 and J usage is TRBJ2-7; a weak D match, TRBD2 (6 bases). With 4 bases removed from V and 2 bases from J, the gap between germline ends came to 9 bases. This CDR3 contains 13 residues. The germline V gene has CDR1 SNHLY and CDR2 FYNNEI. In DNA, the CDR3 is TGTGCCAGCAGTGGACTAGACCCCTACGAGCAGTACTTC. Its translation: CASSGLDPYEQYF.

This clonotype has at least ten counts. The chain couples TRBV20-1 to TRBJ2-5; tentatively, D is TRBD2 (6 bases). Trimming removed 0 bases at V and 4 bases at J, with 18 bases between. This CDR3 region has 16 residues. Germline V gene sequence: CDR1 DFQATT, CDR2 SNEGSKA (reference sequence). CDR3 nucleotide sequence: TGCAGTGCTAGAGATCCCCAGCGGAGGGCGCTAGAGACCCAGTACTTC. Protein: CSARDPQRRALETQYF.

V gene TRBV9 combines with J gene TRBJ2-5; D gene uncertain. The length of the CDR3 is 12 residues. Germline CDR1 and CDR2: SGDLS and YYNGEE. The V end lost 2 bases, the J end lost 5 bases, and 7 bases lay between the germline ends. The CDR3 DNA sequence: TGTGCCAGCAGCGTCACCGGGGAGACCCAGTACTTC. Its translation: CASSVTGETQYF.

The V gene is TRBV20-1, the J gene TRBJ2-2; D is undetermined. This CDR3 has 14 amino acids. Germline V gene data show CDR1 as DFQATT and CDR2 as SNEGSKA (reference sequence). V was cut by 5 bases and J by 7 bases, with 17 bases left in between. The CDR3 bases are TGCAGTGCTGATTGGGTAGGGAAGAACGGGGAGCTGTTTTTT. This gives the protein CSADWVGKNGELFF.

This clonotype appeared many times. CDR3 amino acids: CASSLGARGYYGYTF. The CDR3 bases are TGTGCCAGCAGTTTAGGGGCCAGGGGTTACTATGGCTACACCTTC. The gene calls are TRBV28 and TRBJ1-2, with D possibly matching TRBD1 (6 bases). Deletions cut 2 bases from V and 3 bases from J, with 13 bases between. The CDR3 loop spans 15 amino acids. From germline, CDR1 is MDHEN and CDR2 SYDVKM.

This clonotype was recorded many times. The chain links TRBV28 to TRBJ2-1; D call uncertain. The germline CDR1 and CDR2 sequences are MDHEN and SYDVKM. V shed 6 bases and J shed 12 bases, with 15 bases lying between them. The CDR3 length is 12 residues. The CDR3 DNA follows: TGTGCCAGCAGCATGCGAGGAAGCTCGCAGTTCTTC. It specifies CASSMRGSSQFF.

J is TRBJ2-6 and V is TRBV11-3; no clear D gene. The germline V gene encodes CDR1 SGHNT and CDR2 YENEEA. V lost 2 bases, J lost 3 bases, and 8 bases lay in between. The CDR3 is made up of 15 amino acids. For the CDR3, the DNA is TGTGCCAGCAGCTTATTGGGGATTGGGGCCAACGTCCTGACTTTC. It specifies CASSLLGIGANVLTF.

This clonotype occurred many times. V and J are TRBV12-3 or TRBV12-4 and TRBJ1-2, with 9 bases identical to TRBD1. The CDR3 spans 13 residues. The junction had 5 bases not matched to a gene; V was cut back by 6 bases and J by 6 bases. The CDR3 DNA is TGTGCCAGCAGGATAACAGGGGGCGATGGCTACACCTTC. Translating it yields CASRITGGDGYTF.

With respect to this clonotype: A much bigger clone sits one base away, suggesting this may be a read error. The chain is built from TRBV12-3 or TRBV12-4 and TRBJ2-5; 8 positions agree with TRBD1. V was pared by 3 bases and J by 6 bases, with 6 bases of the junction left unmatched. The CDR3 is 14 amino acids. DNA for the CDR3: TGTGCCAGCAGTTTGGGAGACAGGGGACAGACCCAGTACTTC. Amino acids: CASSLGDRGQTQYF.

The chain has TRBV4-3 and TRBJ1-6; D might be TRBD1 (6 bases). This CDR3 comprises 17 residues. Germline V CDR1 and CDR2: LGHNA, YSLEER. V gave up 0 bases and J gave up 9 bases, with 18 bases separating them. DNA of the CDR3: TGCGCCAGCAGCCAAGAAGGGGTAGGGGGTACGGGTTCACCCCTCCACTTT. Translated, it gives CASSQEGVGGTGSPLHF.

This clonotype was detected many times. The rearrangement joins TRBV20-1 to TRBJ2-2, with 8 positions matching TRBD2. Germline V gives CDR1 DFQATT, CDR2 SNEGSKA (reference sequence). The CDR3 has 14 residues. V trimming: 3 bases; J trimming: 7 bases; junction bases outside the gene matches: 7. The CDR3 reads CSASPSGLGGELFF. DNA of the CDR3: TGCAGTGCTAGTCCTAGCGGGCTCGGCGGGGAGCTGTTTTTT.

This clonotype was seen repeatedly, ten times or more. The chain carries TRBV6-1 and TRBJ2-7; the D gene is possibly TRBD1 (6 bases). The ends were cut back, 1 base at V and 3 bases at J, with 13 bases in the middle. The CDR3 spans 15 residues. The V gene's germline CDR1 is MNHNS and CDR2 SASEGT. The CDR3 region has the DNA TGTGCCAGCAGTGAAGACAGGGCTTTGGTCTACGAGCAGTACTTC. This gives the protein CASSEDRALVYEQYF.

The chain links TRBV6-2 or TRBV6-3 to TRBJ2-3; 7 nucleotides match TRBD2. The V gene end was trimmed by 3 bases and the J gene end by 2 bases; junction bases not matched to a gene: 8. This CDR3 contains 16 residues. Looked up from germline, CDR1 is MNHEY and CDR2 is SVGEGT. This CDR3 reads CASSYSSGDYTDTQYF. Written as DNA, the CDR3 is TGTGCCAGCAGTTATTCTAGCGGAGACTACACAGATACGCAGTATTTT.

This clonotype has a handful of counts. In DNA form, the CDR3 reads TGTGCCAGCAGTTTTGGGACACTCGCCGGGGAGCTGTTTTTT. It specifies CASSFGTLAGELFF. The gene calls are TRBV12-3 or TRBV12-4 and TRBJ2-2; possible D gene TRBD1, 6 bases. The CDR3 extends over 14 amino acids. Trimming left V 3 bases short and J 6 bases short, with 11 bases between.

This clonotype showed up many times. The chain couples TRBV10-3 to TRBJ2-7; 15 positions match TRBD2. This CDR3 has 14 residues. CDR1 is ENHRY, CDR2 SYGVKD, per germline. Germline trimming cut 8 bases from V and 5 bases from J; bases unmatched to any gene: 4. CDR3 region: CAIGLAGGIDEQYF. CDR3 DNA sequence: TGTGCCATCGGACTAGCGGGAGGGATCGACGAGCAGTACTTC.

This clonotype has ten or more counts. The V and J genes are TRBV5-1 and TRBJ2-3, with D perhaps matching TRBD2 (6 bases). The CDR3 totals 17 residues. Germline V gene data show CDR1 as SGHRS and CDR2 as YFSETQ. Trimming took 0 bases from V and 1 from J, leaving 15 bases between them. CDR3 DNA: TGCGCCAGCAGCTTGGTGGTCGGGGGACCTCGCACAGATACGCAGTATTTT. It translates to CASSLVVGGPRTDTQYF.

The chain links TRBV12-3 or TRBV12-4 to TRBJ1-1; D may be TRBD1 (5 bases). V lost 4 bases and J 7 bases, leaving 16 bases between the germline ends. This CDR3 comprises 14 residues. CDR3 residues: CASSSIGLGGEAFF. The CDR3 DNA sequence: TGTGCCAGCAGTTCCATTGGGCTGGGGGGTGAAGCTTTCTTT.

This clonotype was recorded many times. V is TRBV27 and J is TRBJ2-7; the D gene is possibly TRBD2 (5 bases). CDR3 length: 15 amino acids. Germline CDR1 and CDR2: MNHEY and SMNVEV (reference sequence). V was clipped by 5 bases and J by 4 bases, with 18 bases between them. The DNA of the CDR3 is TGTGCCAGCAGTCCCACCCACCGGACTCAGTACGAGCAGTACTTC. This sequence encodes CASSPTHRTQYEQYF.

The rearrangement joins TRBV19 to TRBJ1-2, with no clear D. V was pared by 8 bases and J by 2 bases, with 9 bases between. The CDR3 runs 12 residues. Germline CDR1 and CDR2: LNHDA and SQIVND (reference sequence). CDR3 coding DNA: TGTGCCAGTGAGAGGGCAAACTATGGCTACACCTTC. The encoded protein is CASERANYGYTF.

This clonotype was observed at least ten times. The chain recombines TRBV3-1 with TRBJ2-3; no reliable D call. From germline, CDR1 is LGHDT and CDR2 YNNKEL (reference sequence). Trimming took 1 base from V and 2 from J, leaving 13 bases between them. The CDR3 runs to 16 residues. The CDR3: CASSQVEGWVTDTQYF. The CDR3 nucleotides read TGTGCCAGCAGCCAAGTTGAAGGTTGGGTCACAGATACGCAGTATTTT.